This T cell receptor (beta chain) was sequenced for a study of T cell clonotyping in hematopoietic cell transplantation (dated by TCRdb to the early 2020s). As for the study more broadly: In the study, over a hundred blood samples were gathered from roughly 33 consecutive transplant recipients and their related donors. Recruitment of patients ran from September 2015 to early 2017, and follow-up continued until late 2020 or until death. What the study reported, not specific to this receptor: Recipient repertoires showed only a small fraction of overlap with donor repertoires, and over 95% appeared de novo at the given depth. A decrease in recipient TCR diversity was observed after transplant, and a progressive increase in pathologically expanded clonotypes was seen from day 30 to day 180. The sample size was limited and the cells went unsorted, which meant the CD4 and CD8 repertoire contributions could not be told apart. Inverse Simpson Index values from donors and from recipients before transplant predicted broader TCR repertoire diversity after transplant.

The V end gives up 4 bases and the J end 8 bases, leaving 8 bases in the junction not matched to a gene. There are 14 amino acids in the CDR3, from cysteine to phenylalanine inclusive. Only the CDR3 portion is preserved as DNA: 42 bases, with reading frame beginning at the first base. CDR1 and CDR2 are drawn from the germline V gene: SGHDN, FVKESK. With the immunoSEQ assay, which is a bias-controlled multiplex PCR relying on V- and J-specific primers, TCR beta CDR3 regions were amplified from genomic DNA. A second PCR step added a proprietary barcode and Illumina adapter sequences to the CDR3 amplicons. An Illumina MiSeq instrument was used to sequence the CDR3 libraries. In the original analysis: immunoSEQ Analyzer 3.0 was used for export and quality control, with R Bioconductor and Immunarch used for downstream analyses. Only productive rearrangements within the normalized downsampled data set were used in the calculation of repertoire metrics. Clonotypes larger than 5 templates in the normalized cohort were defined as pathologically expanded. The Inverse Simpson Index served as the measure of repertoire diversity. To capture all clonotypes, CMV-specificity analyses were performed on the non-normalized data set. Sourced from immuneACCESS, this table was stored by TCRdb with only in-frame sequences that have V and J called. A share of the clones is absent; for the studies checked, an unresolved V gene accounts for under half, and the remainder has no known explanation. Clonal size and the V and J genes are those of that table, whereas D and trimming came from the DNA. Recorded for this sample are 70,000 or so clones; over 90% of them occurred a single time. The ten largest clonotypes hold roughly 1.7% of the sample.

Blood samples for TCR beta sequencing were provided by related transplant donors. Nuclei Lysis Solution was used to extract genomic DNA from fresh or cryopreserved unfractionated peripheral blood mononuclear cells. Worth noting for this clone: Its antigen remains unidentified. Per-nucleotide qualities are absent, and no much larger clonotype sits a single base away.

The TCR originated in a man over 45 in good health. Some clones in this sample may be carry-over from other donors' samples. The sample consisted of peripheral blood mononuclear cells. The rearranged segments are TRBV14 and TRBJ2-1; the central 7 bases match TRBD2. At the DNA level, the sequence is TGTGCCAGCAGCCGGGACTACCGGAGCGATGAGCAGTTCTTC. Its amino acids are CASSRDYRSDEQFF.